The T cell receptor (beta chain) under discussion was sequenced for a study of T cell responses to AZD1222 COVID-19 vaccine. The CDR3 length is 17 residues. V lost 7 bases to trimming and J lost 5 bases, with 28 bases between them. Germline loops: CDR1 SGDLS, CDR2 YYNGEE. The table came from immunoSEQ multiplex PCR; TCRdb's copy has only in-frame clones and leaves some out. Of more than 95,000 clones in the sample, over 75% are singletons; the top ten hold 2% to 3%. The source was peripheral blood, collected on day 0 of AZD1222 vaccination. The origin of this receptor is an adult in good health. The chain uses TRBV9 and TRBJ2-7, with D perhaps TRBD2 (6 bases). DNA of the CDR3: TGTGCCAGCCCCGAGAGCCCAGCGGGCCGTTTGGCTCACGAGCAGTACTTC. It specifies CASPESPAGRLAHEQYF.